Presented here are 8 T cell receptor beta chains from one specimen sequenced in a study of T cells in Graves' hyperthyroidism and ophthalmopathy. What was amplified from RNA transcripts were TCR beta CDR3 regions. HTBI primers were used for first-round RT-PCR of the TCR CDR3. TCRdb re-derived calls from the multiplex PCR reads in MiXCR, one entry per CDR3 protein. The table lists about 710,000 distinct CDR3 sequences, around 17% of them singletons. Sequencing was performed on blood. The receptors originated from a man in his late teens or twenties with Graves' hyperthyroidism.

This clonotype has more than one count but fewer than ten. This chain links TRBV4-3 with TRBJ2-5; D may match TRBD1 or TRBD2 (6 bases each). Germline loops: CDR1 LGHNA, CDR2 YSLEER. Trimming took 4 bases from V and 1 from J, leaving 16 bases between them. The CDR3 contains 16 residues. The CDR3 region is CASSRQWGALQETQYF. In DNA, the CDR3 is TGCGCCAGCAGCCGCCAGTGGGGGGCACTCCAAGAGACCCAGTACTTC.

Ten or more counts support this clonotype. J is TRBJ2-7 and V is TRBV7-9; tentatively, D is TRBD2 (7 bases). V lost 3 bases and J lost 4, with 19 bases in between. Germline V gene lookup returns CDR1 SEHNR and CDR2 FQNEAQ (reference sequence). The CDR3 loop spans 16 amino acids. CDR3 in DNA: TGTGCCAGCAGCTTGGATAGGGGGGGGTTTGATTACGAGCAGTACTTC. Translating gives CASSLDRGGFDYEQYF.

This clonotype was counted many times. The chain recombines TRBV28 with TRBJ2-1; 10 bases are shared with TRBD1. Germline V lookup: CDR1 MDHEN, CDR2 SYDVKM. V shed 7 bases, J shed 7 bases, and the junction held 7 bases outside the gene matches. This CDR3 has 14 residues. The CDR3 reads CASTDRDRGNEQFF. The CDR3 nucleotides are TGTGCCAGCACCGACCGGGACAGGGGAAATGAGCAGTTCTTC.

The chain links TRBV20-1 to TRBJ2-2, with a tentative D call TRBD1 (6 bases). Germline loops: CDR1 DFQATT, CDR2 SNEGSKA (reference sequence). The CDR3 length is 14 residues. The V and J ends lost 6 bases and 2 bases respectively, with 13 bases between them. CDR3 protein: CSASSGTNTGELFF. The CDR3 DNA reads TGCAGTGCGAGCTCCGGGACAAACACCGGGGAGCTGTTTTTT.

This clonotype was detected only a few times. V is TRBV2 and J is TRBJ1-5; D is perhaps TRBD1 (5 bases). Germline lookup yields CDR1 SNHLY and CDR2 FYNNEI. The germline V and J ends were trimmed by 7 bases and 4 bases, with 17 bases remaining between them. CDR3 length equals 15 residues. The CDR3 protein is CASTAGARLNQPQHF. The CDR3 DNA reads TGTGCCAGCACCGCTGGGGCTAGGTTGAATCAGCCCCAGCATTTT.

This sequence joins TRBV30 and TRBJ2-2; 7 bases are shared with TRBD2. The CDR3 loop spans 14 amino acids. Germline V gene lookup returns CDR1 GTSNPN and CDR2 SVGIG (reference sequence). The trim removed 4 bases at V and 3 bases at J, leaving 5 bases unmatched. DNA for the CDR3: TGTGCCTGGAACGGGGGGACGCACACCGGGGAGCTGTTTTTT. It codes for CAWNGGTHTGELFF.

This rearrangement joins TRBV18 to TRBJ1-2, with D unresolved. The CDR3 has 13 residues. Trimming took 3 bases from V and 1 from J, leaving 6 bases between them. CDR1 is KGHSH and CDR2 is LQKENI in the germline V gene. The DNA for the CDR3 is TGTGCCAGCTCACCCGACTTTAACTATGGCTACACCTTC. Its translation: CASSPDFNYGYTF.

The genes are TRBV5-1 and TRBJ2-5; D gene uncertain. CDR1 is SGHRS, CDR2 YFSETQ, per germline. This CDR3 contains 14 residues. V was cut by 5 bases and J by 1 base, with 12 bases left in between. The CDR3 protein is CASSYIGSQETQYF. CDR3 DNA: TGCGCCAGCAGTTACATCGGATCCCAAGAGACCCAGTACTTC.